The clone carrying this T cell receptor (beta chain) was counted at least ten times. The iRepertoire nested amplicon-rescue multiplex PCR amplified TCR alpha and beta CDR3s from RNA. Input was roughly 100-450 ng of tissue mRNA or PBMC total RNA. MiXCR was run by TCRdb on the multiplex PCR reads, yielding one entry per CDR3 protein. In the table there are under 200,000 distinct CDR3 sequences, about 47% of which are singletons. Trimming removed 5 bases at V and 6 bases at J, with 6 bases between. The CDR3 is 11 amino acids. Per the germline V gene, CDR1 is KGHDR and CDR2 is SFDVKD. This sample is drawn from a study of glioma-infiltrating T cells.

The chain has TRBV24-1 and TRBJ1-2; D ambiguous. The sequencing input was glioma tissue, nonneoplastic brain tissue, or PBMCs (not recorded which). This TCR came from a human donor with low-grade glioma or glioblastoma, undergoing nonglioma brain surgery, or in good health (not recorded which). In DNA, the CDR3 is TGTGCCACCAGTGGGGTGAATGGCTACACCTTC. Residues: CATSGVNGYTF.